This T cell receptor (beta chain) was observed in a study of CD8 T cells in Susac syndrome. As for this clonotype: Antigen unknown.

Blood CD8+ and CD4+ T cells underwent high-throughput TCR beta sequencing. cDNA came from about 0.46 to 1 ug RNA primed by random hexamers. TCR beta CDR3 was amplified by immunoSEQ covering 54 Vbeta and 13 Jbeta. TCRdb ran MiXCR on the immunoSEQ multiplex PCR reads and lists one entry per CDR3 protein. This table has about 300,000 distinct CDR3 sequences, about 82% appearing once. Study-level findings and limits: It was acknowledged by the study that relatively few individuals were included in its TCR sequencing and HLA analysis.

The CDR3 is 15 amino acids. V gave up 4 bases and J gave up 6 bases; unmatched junction bases: 8. The V gene's germline CDR1 is SGHNT and CDR2 YYREEE (reference sequence). This TCR was recovered from a human donor with multiple sclerosis. Sequences were obtained from CD8+ T cells from PBMCs. The chain joins TRBV5-4 to TRBJ2-7, with 12 positions matching TRBD2. In DNA, the CDR3 is TGTGCCAGCAGCCTCCGACTAGCGGGAGTCCTCGAGCAGTACTTC. This translates into CASSLRLAGVLEQYF.